The following is a TCR beta chain sequence with its context. A sample-barcoded 5' primer and a J-beta primer mix were used in a second PCR of roughly 7 to 11 cycles. Each of the cDNA molecules was tagged by a template-switch adaptor with 12 random nucleotides. TCRdb recomputed calls from the 5' RACE reads with MiXCR, one row per CDR3 protein. The repertoire holds 800,000 to 1,300,000 distinct CDR3 sequences, with about 25% as singletons. The data belong to a study of blood T cells in healthy people across ages. About the study: The template switching approach captured approximately one barcoded beta molecule for every two T cells.

Germline values: CDR1 MDHEN, CDR2 SYDVKM. The CDR3 is made up of 17 amino acids. The V gene lost 7 bases and the J gene lost 6 bases, with 27 bases spanning the gap. The sample also formed part of further work on T cells of mothers and their children. As that study records: A slight, non-significant increase in overlap was found for related mother-child pairs relative to unrelated pairs.

The TCR comes from a girl aged 2 to 10 in good health. The sequenced material came from blood. The chain recombines TRBV28 with TRBJ1-2; D is possibly TRBD1 (6 bases). CDR3 sequence: CASTRGDPRGIYNGYTF. In DNA form, the CDR3 reads TGTGCCAGCACGAGGGGGGACCCGAGGGGAATATATAATGGCTACACCTTC.